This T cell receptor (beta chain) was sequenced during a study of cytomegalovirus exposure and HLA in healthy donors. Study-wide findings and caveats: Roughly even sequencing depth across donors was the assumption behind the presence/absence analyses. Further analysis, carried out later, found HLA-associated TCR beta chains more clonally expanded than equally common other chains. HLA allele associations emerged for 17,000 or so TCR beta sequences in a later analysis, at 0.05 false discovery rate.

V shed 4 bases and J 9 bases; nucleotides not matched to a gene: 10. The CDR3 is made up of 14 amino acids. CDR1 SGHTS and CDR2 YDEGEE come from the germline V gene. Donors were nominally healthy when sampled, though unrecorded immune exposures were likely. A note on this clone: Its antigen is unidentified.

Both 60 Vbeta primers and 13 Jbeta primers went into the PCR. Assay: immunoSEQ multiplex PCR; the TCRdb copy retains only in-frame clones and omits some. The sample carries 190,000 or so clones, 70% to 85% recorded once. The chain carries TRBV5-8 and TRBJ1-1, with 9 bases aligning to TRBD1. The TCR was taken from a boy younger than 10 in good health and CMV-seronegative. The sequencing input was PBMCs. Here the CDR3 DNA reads TGTGCCAGCAGCCCTTTAAGTGGACAGGGGAAAGCTTTCTTT. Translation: CASSPLSGQGKAFF.